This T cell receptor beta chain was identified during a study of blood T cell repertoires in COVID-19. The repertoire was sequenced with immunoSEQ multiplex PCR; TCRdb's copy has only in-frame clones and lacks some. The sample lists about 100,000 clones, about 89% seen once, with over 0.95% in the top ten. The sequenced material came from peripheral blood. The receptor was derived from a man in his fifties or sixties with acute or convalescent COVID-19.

The DNA of the CDR3 is TGTGCCAGCAGCGTCGGGACAGCTCAAGAGACCCAGTACTTC. Protein: CASSVGTAQETQYF. The chain has TRBV7-9 and TRBJ2-5, with TRBD1 identical over 7 bases. The germline V gene has CDR1 SEHNR and CDR2 FQNEAQ (reference sequence). The length of the CDR3 is 14 residues. V lost 5 bases, J lost 2 bases, and 5 bases stayed unmatched.